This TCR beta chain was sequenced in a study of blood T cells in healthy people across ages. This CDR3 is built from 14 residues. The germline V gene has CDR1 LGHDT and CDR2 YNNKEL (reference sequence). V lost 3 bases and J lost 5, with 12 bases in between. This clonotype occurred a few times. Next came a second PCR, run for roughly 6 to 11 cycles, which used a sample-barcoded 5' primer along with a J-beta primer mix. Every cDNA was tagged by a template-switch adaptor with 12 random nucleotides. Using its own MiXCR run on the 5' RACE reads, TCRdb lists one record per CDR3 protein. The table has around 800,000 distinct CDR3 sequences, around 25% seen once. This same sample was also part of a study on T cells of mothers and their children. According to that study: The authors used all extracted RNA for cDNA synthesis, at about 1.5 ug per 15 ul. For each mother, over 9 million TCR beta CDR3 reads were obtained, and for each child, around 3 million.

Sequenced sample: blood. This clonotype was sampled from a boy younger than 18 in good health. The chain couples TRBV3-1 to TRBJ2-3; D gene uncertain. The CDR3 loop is CASSHPGRRDTQYF. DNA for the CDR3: TGTGCCAGCAGCCACCCCGGCCGCAGAGATACGCAGTATTTT.